This T cell receptor (beta chain) was captured in a study of T cells in Graves' hyperthyroidism and ophthalmopathy. General observations from the study: Most expanded thyroid clonotypes above 0.001 also appeared in blood. Stable hyperthyroidism was told apart from ophthalmopathy by a model built on 13 V-J features.

It was RNA transcripts that yielded the amplified TCR beta CDR3 regions. A first-round RT-PCR of the TCR CDR3 used the HTBI primer set. TCRdb called the multiplex PCR reads again in MiXCR, with one record for every CDR3 protein. Of roughly 740,000 distinct CDR3 sequences detected, about a sixth appear once; the ten largest clones hold under 9.5%. Absence of ophthalmopathy progression within 18 months defined stable Graves' hyperthyroidism. From germline, CDR1 is SGDLS and CDR2 YYNGEE. The V end was cut by 0 bases, the J end by 3 bases, with 13 bases between. The CDR3 extends over 15 amino acids. This clonotype was picked up many times. Antigen unknown.

V gene TRBV9 combines with J gene TRBJ2-7; tentative D call: TRBD2 (7 bases). The specimen was blood. The clonotype comes from a man aged 18 to 30 with Graves' hyperthyroidism. CDR3 residues: CASSVGGGGNYEQYF. The CDR3 DNA sequence: TGTGCCAGCAGCGTAGGAGGGGGAGGGAACTACGAGCAGTACTTC.